This is a list of T cell receptor beta chains from one sample in a study of patients with pleural tuberculosis. TCRdb analysed the reads with MiXCR anew, one entry per CDR3 protein. The repertoire has 29,000 or so distinct CDR3 sequences, approximately 20% of them found once; the top ten carry roughly 3.4%. The sequenced sample consisted of peripheral blood. The receptors stem from a human donor with pleural tuberculosis. Both conserved end residues are part of each CDR3. D genes are given only for firm matches. Only some rows state a clone size, as once, few, many or a class for expanded clones.

j_call d_call clone_size v_call cdr3_nt cdr3_aa
TRBJ2-1 . many TRBV7-9 TGTGCCAGCAGCTTAGATACGGGGCCCAATGAGCAGTTCTTC CASSLDTGPNEQFF
TRBJ1-2 TRBD1 medium-sized TRBV6-1 TGTGCCAGCAGTCCCCGGACAGGGATGTATGGCTACACCTTC CASSPRTGMYGYTF
TRBJ2-1 TRBD2 medium-sized TRBV15 TGTGCCACCAGCTCGTTTTTAGGCGGGGGCTACAATGAGCAGTTCTTC CATSSFLGGGYNEQFF
TRBJ2-1 TRBD2 many TRBV3-1 TGTGCCAGCAGCCAAAGTCCGATGGCGGGAGGATGGTATAATGAGCAGTTCTTC CASSQSPMAGGWYNEQFF
TRBJ2-5 TRBD2 many TRBV6-6 TGTGCCAGCAGTTCGCAGCGGGAGGAGACCCAGTACTTC CASSSQREETQYF
TRBJ2-6 . many TRBV29-1 TGCAGCGTTGTATCTCAACATGGGGCCAACGTCCTGACTTTC CSVVSQHGANVLTF
TRBJ2-1 TRBD2 many TRBV4-1 TGCGCCAGCAGCCCGAGACTAGCGGGGGTGAATGAGCAGTTCTTC CASSPRLAGVNEQFF
TRBJ2-7 . many TRBV3-1 TGTGCCAGCAGCCAATCCCCGGGCCCGCCGTACTTC CASSQSPGPPYF
TRBJ1-1 . many TRBV9 TGTGCCAGCAGCAGAGGGTGGGAGGCCAACACTGAAGCTTTCTTT CASSRGWEANTEAFF
TRBJ1-1 . many TRBV3-1 TGTGCCAGCAGCCAAGCGAGGTCCGTGGCAGCTTTCTTT CASSQARSVAAFF
TRBJ1-1 . many TRBV4-2 TGTGCCAGCAGCCAAGACGCAGCCCCTGGGGGTGAAGCTTTCTTT CASSQDAAPGGEAFF
TRBJ1-1 . many TRBV29-1 TGCAGCGCCCCTCAGGGCACTGAAGCTTTCTTT CSAPQGTEAFF
TRBJ1-5 TRBD1 many TRBV19 TGTGCCAGTAGTATAAAGGGCCTCCGGGACAGGATCTATAGCAATCAGCCCCAGCATTTT CASSIKGLRDRIYSNQPQHF
TRBJ1-2 . . TRBV6-1 TGCTCCAGCAGTGAACCTATTAGGGGCTACACCTTC CSSSEPIRGYTF
TRBJ1-1 . many TRBV5-4 TGTGCCAGCAGCTTGGACGGGCTAGGGGTAGCTTTCTTT CASSLDGLGVAFF
TRBJ1-6 . medium-sized TRBV15 TGTGCCACCCGGGTTCTAGAAGGTTCACCCCTCCACTTT CATRVLEGSPLHF
TRBJ1-1 . . TRBV28 TGTGCCAGCAGTTCGCCGGGAGCAGCTACTACTGAAGCTTTCTTT CASSSPGAATTEAFF
TRBJ2-2 . many TRBV27 TGTGCCAGCAGTTTATTTCGAGATACCGGGGAGCTGTTTTTT CASSLFRDTGELFF
TRBJ1-4 . many TRBV7-9 TGTGCCAGCAGCTTAGCCGGTGGACGAGAAAAACTGTTTTTT CASSLAGGREKLFF
TRBJ2-5 TRBD2 many TRBV7-9 TGTGCCAGCAGCTTAGGCGGGGGTCAAGAGACCCAGTACTTC CASSLGGGQETQYF
TRBJ2-7 . few TRBV13 TGTGCCAGCAGCTTAGGTGGGGGCCCGACGGTTACCTACGAGCAGTACTTC CASSLGGGPTVTYEQYF
TRBJ2-7 . medium-sized TRBV20-1 TGCAGTGCCACAGGGTACGAGCAGTACTTC CSATGYEQYF
TRBJ1-2 . many TRBV7-6 TGTGCCAGCAGCTTAGCTTCCTGGGGGGATGGCTACACCTTC CASSLASWGDGYTF
TRBJ2-7 TRBD1 many TRBV27 TGTGCCAGCAGTTTAGGACAGGGGGCTCGGGAGCAGTACTTC CASSLGQGAREQYF
TRBJ1-1 TRBD1 . TRBV27 TGTGCCAGCAGTTTAGCCGGGACAGGGGCCATTTTGATCACTGAAGCTTTCTTT CASSLAGTGAILITEAFF
TRBJ1-2 . many TRBV10-2 TGCGCCAGCAGTGAAGTCGCGGGTCTAAGTGGCTACACCTTC CASSEVAGLSGYTF
TRBJ1-2 . many TRBV10-3 TGTGCCACTACGGGATCGGGTCGGAATTATGGCTACACCTTC CATTGSGRNYGYTF
TRBJ2-3 . many TRBV20-1 TGCAGTGCTCGAAAGCCGTCACCAGATACGCAGTATTTT CSARKPSPDTQYF
TRBJ1-6 TRBD1 many TRBV5-1 TGCGCCAGCAGCCCCAGCGGGACAGGGGGCAATTCACCCCTCCACTTT CASSPSGTGGNSPLHF
TRBJ2-2 . many TRBV6-1 TGTGCCAGCAGCCCTACGGGGGACCGGGAGCTGTTTTTT CASSPTGDRELFF
TRBJ2-1 . many TRBV12-3/TRBV12-4 TGTGCCAGCAGTTGGAGGCAGGGGAAGTACAATGAGCAGTTCTTC CASSWRQGKYNEQFF
TRBJ2-1 TRBD2 many TRBV3-1 TGTGCCAGCAGCCGAACTAGCGGGAGAAACTACAATGAGCAGTTCTTC CASSRTSGRNYNEQFF
TRBJ1-1 . many TRBV24-1 TGTGCCACCAGTGATTGGACGAACACTGAAGCTTTCTTT CATSDWTNTEAFF
TRBJ2-3 TRBD2 many TRBV30 TGTGCCTCCCAACTAGCGGGAGGAGTAGATACGCAGTATTTT CASQLAGGVDTQYF